This note documents a single T cell receptor (beta chain) sequence. Its cognate antigen is unknown. Amplification used 60 Vbeta primers and 13 Jbeta primers. Repertoires were generated with immunoSEQ multiplex PCR, while TCRdb's copy carries only in-frame clones and drops some. The sample lists about 190,000 clones; 70% to 75% were seen once. Germline V CDR1 and CDR2: LNHDA, SQIVND (reference sequence). V was pared by 6 bases and J by 2 bases, with 14 bases between. The CDR3 length is 16 residues. This record belongs to a study of cytomegalovirus exposure and HLA in healthy donors. Study results and caveats: Among the sequence variants, a highly shared cluster was likely an artifact of sequencing.

This chain uses TRBV19 with TRBJ1-6, with TRBD1 as a possible D gene (5 bases). Sequencing input: PBMCs. This receptor was obtained from a young man in good health and CMV-seropositive. In DNA form, the CDR3 reads TGTGCCAGTAGGCTATCTGCGGGGGCCTATAATTCACCCCTCCACTTT. Translation: CASRLSAGAYNSPLHF.